This TCR beta chain was observed in a study of control samples from healthy donors and cancer patients. CDR3 size: 15 residues. V was trimmed by 5 bases and J by 2 bases, leaving 13 bases between them. Germline loops: CDR1 SGHTA, CDR2 FQGTGA. This clone came up a few times. The table came from immunoSEQ multiplex PCR; TCRdb's copy has only in-frame clones and leaves some out. The table has roughly 86,000 clones, less than 95% seen once. Sample: blood. This rearrangement joins TRBV7-3 to TRBJ2-1, with D perhaps TRBD1 (6 bases). The TCR sequence derives from a woman younger than 35 in good health. CDR3 sequence reads: CASSKEQGPYNEQFF. The CDR3 nucleotides read TGTGCCAGCAGCAAAGAACAGGGTCCCTACAATGAGCAGTTCTTC.